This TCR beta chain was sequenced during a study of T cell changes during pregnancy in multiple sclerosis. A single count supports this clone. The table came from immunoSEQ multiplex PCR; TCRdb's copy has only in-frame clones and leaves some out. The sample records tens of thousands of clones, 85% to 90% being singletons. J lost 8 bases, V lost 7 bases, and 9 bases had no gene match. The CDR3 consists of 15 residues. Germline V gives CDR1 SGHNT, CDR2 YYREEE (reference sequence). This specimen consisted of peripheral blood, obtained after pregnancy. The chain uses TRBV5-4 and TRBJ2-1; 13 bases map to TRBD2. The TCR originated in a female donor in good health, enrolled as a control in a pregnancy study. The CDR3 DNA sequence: TGTGCCAGCCAACTAGCGGGAGGGCCTGGGGATGAGCAGTTCTTC. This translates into CASQLAGGPGDEQFF.